This is a list of T cell receptor beta chains from one sample in a study of OX40 agonist ivuxolimab in advanced cancers. TCRdb's copy holds only in-frame clones and misses some; the assay was immunoSEQ multiplex PCR. The sample contains 55,000 to 85,000 clones, over 65% of which appear only once. The input for sequencing was CD4+ or CD8+ T cells sorted from blood, taken in a trial of the OX40 agonist ivuxolimab. These receptor sequences come from an adult with an advanced solid tumor such as melanoma, head and neck, liver or kidney cancer. Both conserved end residues are part of each CDR3. D genes are given only for firm matches. Only some rows state a clone size, as once, few, many or a class for expanded clones.

V gene: TRBV5-6
clone size: -
J gene: TRBJ1-1
D gene: -
CDR3 protein: CASRDIGDTEAFF
CDR3 DNA: TGTGCCAGCAGAGACATAGGGGACACTGAAGCTTTCTTT

V gene: TRBV10-3
clone size: -
J gene: TRBJ1-5
D gene: -
CDR3 protein: CAISERDQRQHF
CDR3 DNA: TGTGCCATCAGTGAGAGGGATCAGCGCCAGCATTTT

V gene: TRBV6-5
clone size: -
J gene: TRBJ2-7
D gene: -
CDR3 protein: CASSSISGTHEQYF
CDR3 DNA: TGTGCCAGCAGTTCCATATCCGGGACCCACGAGCAGTACTTC

V gene: TRBV12-5
clone size: -
J gene: TRBJ1-1
D gene: -
CDR3 protein: CASGNSDASEAFF
CDR3 DNA: TGTGCTAGTGGCAACTCGGACGCCTCAGAAGCTTTCTTT

V gene: TRBV6-5
clone size: -
J gene: TRBJ1-2
D gene: -
CDR3 protein: CASRERQTINYGYTF
CDR3 DNA: TGTGCCAGCAGGGAACGACAGACCATTAACTATGGCTACACCTTC

V gene: TRBV6-1
clone size: -
J gene: TRBJ2-5
D gene: -
CDR3 protein: CASSEAGKETQYF
CDR3 DNA: TGTGCCAGCAGTGAAGCCGGGAAAGAGACCCAGTACTTC

V gene: TRBV19
clone size: -
J gene: TRBJ2-2
D gene: TRBD2
CDR3 protein: CASTRSSGGANTGELFF
CDR3 DNA: TGTGCCAGTACCCGTTCTAGCGGGGGGGCGAACACCGGGGAGCTGTTTTTT

V gene: TRBV19
clone size: -
J gene: TRBJ1-1
D gene: -
CDR3 protein: CASSMGGWGTEAFF
CDR3 DNA: TGTGCCAGTAGTATGGGAGGGTGGGGCACTGAAGCTTTCTTT

V gene: TRBV29-1
clone size: once
J gene: TRBJ2-5
D gene: -
CDR3 protein: CSVEGRPRETQYF
CDR3 DNA: TGCAGCGTTGAAGGACGCCCGAGGGAGACCCAGTACTTC

V gene: TRBV25-1
clone size: -
J gene: TRBJ1-2
D gene: -
CDR3 protein: CASSATGTNYGYTF
CDR3 DNA: TGTGCCAGCAGTGCAACCGGGACAAACTATGGCTACACCTTC

V gene: TRBV6-6
clone size: -
J gene: TRBJ1-1
D gene: -
CDR3 protein: CASSPHGGGEAFF
CDR3 DNA: TGTGCCAGCAGTCCCCATGGGGGCGGCGAAGCTTTCTTT

V gene: TRBV7-2
clone size: -
J gene: TRBJ2-1
D gene: -
CDR3 protein: CASSLVTGNEQFF
CDR3 DNA: TGTGCCAGCAGCTTAGTTACAGGGAATGAGCAGTTCTTC

V gene: TRBV12-5
clone size: -
J gene: TRBJ2-7
D gene: TRBD1
CDR3 protein: CASGLVRRDRGIYEQYF
CDR3 DNA: TGTGCTAGTGGTTTGGTCCGACGGGACAGGGGTATATACGAGCAGTACTTC

V gene: TRBV6-5
clone size: once
J gene: TRBJ2-1
D gene: -
CDR3 protein: CASSYSDTYNEQFF
CDR3 DNA: TGTGCCAGCAGTTACTCTGACACCTACAATGAGCAGTTCTTC

V gene: TRBV29-1
clone size: -
J gene: TRBJ2-1
D gene: TRBD2
CDR3 protein: CSVQGGGLNEQFF
CDR3 DNA: TGCAGCGTTCAGGGCGGGGGTCTGAATGAGCAGTTCTTC

V gene: TRBV9
clone size: -
J gene: TRBJ2-7
D gene: TRBD2
CDR3 protein: CASSASGGSYEQYF
CDR3 DNA: TGTGCCAGCAGCGCGAGCGGGGGGTCCTACGAGCAGTACTTC

V gene: TRBV7-8
clone size: -
J gene: TRBJ1-5
D gene: TRBD1
CDR3 protein: CASSRGTGGQPQHF
CDR3 DNA: TGTGCCAGCAGCCGCGGGACAGGGGGACAGCCCCAGCATTTT

V gene: TRBV4-2
clone size: -
J gene: TRBJ2-7
D gene: TRBD1
CDR3 protein: CASSQVGMGTEHYEQYF
CDR3 DNA: TGTGCCAGCAGCCAAGTAGGTATGGGGACAGAACACTACGAGCAGTACTTC

V gene: TRBV5-5
clone size: -
J gene: TRBJ1-1
D gene: TRBD1
CDR3 protein: CASSRQGQGLTEAFF
CDR3 DNA: TGTGCCAGCAGCAGACAGGGACAGGGGTTGACTGAAGCTTTCTTT

V gene: TRBV18
clone size: -
J gene: TRBJ1-1
D gene: -
CDR3 protein: CAAAGSGETEAFF
CDR3 DNA: TGTGCCGCAGCGGGTTCTGGGGAAACTGAAGCTTTCTTT

V gene: TRBV7-3
clone size: -
J gene: TRBJ1-1
D gene: -
CDR3 protein: CASRDQGMNTEAFF
CDR3 DNA: TGTGCCAGCAGAGACCAGGGTATGAACACTGAAGCTTTCTTT

V gene: TRBV27
clone size: -
J gene: TRBJ2-5
D gene: -
CDR3 protein: CASSYDGGYRTETQYF
CDR3 DNA: TGTGCCAGCAGTTACGATGGGGGATACAGGACAGAGACCCAGTACTTC

V gene: TRBV6-1
clone size: -
J gene: TRBJ2-7
D gene: -
CDR3 protein: CASSELDSDGYF
CDR3 DNA: TGTGCCAGCAGTGAACTTGATAGCGACGGGTACTTC

V gene: TRBV10-1
clone size: -
J gene: TRBJ1-2
D gene: -
CDR3 protein: CASRWRSIRGSSYGYTF
CDR3 DNA: TGCGCCAGCAGATGGCGGTCTATACGAGGATCCTCCTATGGCTACACCTTC

V gene: TRBV27
clone size: -
J gene: TRBJ2-7
D gene: TRBD2
CDR3 protein: CASINPSSGSYEQYF
CDR3 DNA: TGTGCCAGCATTAATCCGTCTAGCGGGTCCTACGAGCAGTACTTC

V gene: TRBV6-5
clone size: -
J gene: TRBJ2-6
D gene: -
CDR3 protein: CASSYRPVSGANVLTF
CDR3 DNA: TGTGCCAGCAGTTACAGGCCAGTCTCTGGGGCCAACGTCCTGACTTTC

V gene: TRBV4-3
clone size: -
J gene: TRBJ1-2
D gene: -
CDR3 protein: CASAGHPGSGGYTF
CDR3 DNA: TGCGCCAGCGCGGGTCACCCCGGGAGCGGAGGCTACACCTTC

V gene: TRBV9
clone size: -
J gene: TRBJ1-1
D gene: -
CDR3 protein: CASSSQAGTEAFF
CDR3 DNA: TGTGCCAGCAGCTCCCAGGCCGGAACTGAAGCTTTCTTT

V gene: TRBV9
clone size: -
J gene: TRBJ1-1
D gene: TRBD1
CDR3 protein: CASSVTLQGSDEAFF
CDR3 DNA: TGTGCCAGCAGCGTTACTTTACAGGGGAGTGATGAAGCTTTCTTT

V gene: TRBV6-5
clone size: -
J gene: TRBJ2-7
D gene: TRBD2
CDR3 protein: CASSSTSGGLEQYF
CDR3 DNA: TGTGCCAGCAGTTCGACTAGCGGGGGGTTGGAGCAGTACTTC

V gene: TRBV6-1
clone size: -
J gene: TRBJ1-1
D gene: TRBD1
CDR3 protein: CASSADRVATEAFF
CDR3 DNA: TGTGCCAGCAGTGCGGACAGGGTCGCGACTGAAGCTTTCTTT

V gene: TRBV19
clone size: -
J gene: TRBJ1-1
D gene: -
CDR3 protein: CASNPQRFGESMNTEAFF
CDR3 DNA: TGTGCCAGTAATCCTCAAAGGTTCGGGGAAAGCATGAACACTGAAGCTTTCTTT

V gene: TRBV7-3
clone size: -
J gene: TRBJ2-1
D gene: TRBD2
CDR3 protein: CASSQAGGTYNEQFF
CDR3 DNA: TGTGCCAGCAGCCAAGCGGGGGGCACCTACAATGAGCAGTTCTTC

V gene: TRBV6-5
clone size: -
J gene: TRBJ2-7
D gene: -
CDR3 protein: CASSYDRDSLEQYF
CDR3 DNA: TGTGCCAGCAGCTACGACAGGGACTCCCTCGAGCAGTACTTC

V gene: TRBV7-2
clone size: -
J gene: TRBJ2-5
D gene: TRBD1
CDR3 protein: CASSPPGQGWQTQYF
CDR3 DNA: TGTGCCAGCAGCCCCCCCGGACAGGGTTGGCAGACCCAGTACTTC

V gene: TRBV19
clone size: -
J gene: TRBJ2-7
D gene: -
CDR3 protein: CASTQAADSSYEQYF
CDR3 DNA: TGTGCCAGTACCCAGGCGGCGGACAGTTCCTACGAGCAGTACTTC

V gene: TRBV5-1
clone size: -
J gene: TRBJ2-7
D gene: -
CDR3 protein: CASSFGGGSYEQYF
CDR3 DNA: TGCGCCAGCAGCTTCGGAGGGGGCTCCTACGAGCAGTACTTC

V gene: TRBV18
clone size: -
J gene: TRBJ1-3
D gene: -
CDR3 protein: CASSPYWPGSGNTIYF
CDR3 DNA: TGTGCCAGCTCACCATACTGGCCAGGATCTGGAAACACCATATATTTT

V gene: TRBV9
clone size: -
J gene: TRBJ1-4
D gene: TRBD1
CDR3 protein: CASSGTEGTGRSTNEKLFF
CDR3 DNA: TGTGCCAGCAGCGGCACTGAGGGGACAGGGAGGTCAACTAATGAAAAACTGTTTTTT

V gene: TRBV6-5
clone size: -
J gene: TRBJ1-1
D gene: -
CDR3 protein: CASSYERGLEAFF
CDR3 DNA: TGTGCCAGCAGTTACGAGCGGGGGCTTGAAGCTTTCTTT

V gene: TRBV5-1
clone size: -
J gene: TRBJ2-1
D gene: TRBD2
CDR3 protein: CASGQLAGGWNEQFF
CDR3 DNA: TGCGCCAGCGGACAACTAGCGGGGGGATGGAATGAGCAGTTCTTC

V gene: TRBV11-2
clone size: -
J gene: TRBJ2-7
D gene: -
CDR3 protein: CASSLDGPYEQYF
CDR3 DNA: TGTGCCAGCAGCTTAGACGGGCCCTACGAGCAGTACTTC

V gene: TRBV6-5
clone size: -
J gene: TRBJ1-6
D gene: TRBD1
CDR3 protein: CASLGGTGGTALHF
CDR3 DNA: TGTGCCAGTTTAGGTGGGACAGGGGGCACGGCCCTCCACTTT

V gene: TRBV4-3
clone size: -
J gene: TRBJ1-1
D gene: -
CDR3 protein: CASSHLGQRRRNTEAFF
CDR3 DNA: TGCGCCAGCAGCCATCTTGGACAGCGCAGACGGAACACTGAAGCTTTCTTT

V gene: TRBV5-6
clone size: -
J gene: TRBJ2-3
D gene: -
CDR3 protein: CASSLGGYTDTQYF
CDR3 DNA: TGTGCCAGCAGCTTGGGGGGGTACACAGATACGCAGTATTTT

V gene: TRBV18
clone size: few
J gene: TRBJ2-7
D gene: TRBD2
CDR3 protein: CASSPPSSGNPYEQYF
CDR3 DNA: TGTGCCAGCTCACCACCGTCTAGCGGGAACCCCTACGAGCAGTACTTC

V gene: TRBV4-1
clone size: -
J gene: TRBJ2-3
D gene: TRBD1
CDR3 protein: CASSPRQGSTDTQYF
CDR3 DNA: TGCGCCAGCAGCCCCAGACAGGGTAGCACAGATACGCAGTATTTT

V gene: TRBV18
clone size: -
J gene: TRBJ2-3
D gene: TRBD2
CDR3 protein: CASSPSPGLAATDTQYF
CDR3 DNA: TGTGCCAGCTCACCATCTCCGGGACTAGCGGCCACAGATACGCAGTATTTT

V gene: TRBV7-3
clone size: -
J gene: TRBJ2-5
D gene: -
CDR3 protein: CASSRTDQETQYF
CDR3 DNA: TGTGCCAGCAGTCGGACAGACCAAGAGACCCAGTACTTC

V gene: TRBV4-3
clone size: -
J gene: TRBJ2-6
D gene: -
CDR3 protein: CASSQRTASGANVLTF
CDR3 DNA: TGCGCCAGCAGCCAAAGGACAGCCTCTGGGGCCAACGTCCTGACTTTC

V gene: TRBV5-4
clone size: -
J gene: TRBJ1-1
D gene: -
CDR3 protein: CASSGPGTEAFF
CDR3 DNA: TGTGCCAGCAGCGGGCCGGGCACTGAAGCTTTCTTT

V gene: TRBV10-1
clone size: -
J gene: TRBJ2-7
D gene: -
CDR3 protein: CASYPGAPCGQYF
CDR3 DNA: TGCGCCAGCTACCCTGGGGCGCCGTGTGGGCAGTACTTC